The 28 T cell receptor beta chains below were found in one sample sequenced in a study of cytomegalovirus exposure and HLA in healthy donors. The PCR had 60 Vbeta and 13 Jbeta primers. Measured with immunoSEQ multiplex PCR; TCRdb has only the in-frame clones, and not every one. The sample lists about 150,000 clones, around 70% seen once, with roughly 2% in the top ten. Sample: PBMCs. The receptors come from a woman aged 55-70 years in good health and CMV-seropositive.

This chain uses TRBV21-1 with TRBJ2-2; TRBD2 is taken as the D call from the table, unchecked against the DNA. TRBV21-1 is reported as a pseudogene. The CDR3 runs 19 residues. CDR3 sequence: CASSKERQLASMATGELFF. The DNA for the CDR3 is TGTGCCAGCAGCAAAGAAAGGCAACTAGCGAGCATGGCGACCGGGGAGCTGTTTTTT.

On this clone: Other DNA sequences in this sample translate to the same CDR3. V usage is TRBV29-1 and J usage is TRBJ1-1; weak D call: TRBD1 (6 bases). The germline CDR1 and CDR2 sequences are SQVTM and ANQGSEA. The CDR3 consists of 13 residues. The ends were cut back, 4 bases at V and 7 bases at J, with 16 bases in the middle. The CDR3 DNA sequence: TGCAGCGTTGCGGACAGCCCCCCTCGTGAAGCTTTCTTT. Protein: CSVADSPPREAFF.

The chain combines TRBV5-1 with TRBJ2-7, with a weak D call TRBD2 (5 bases). Germline V gene sequence: CDR1 SGHRS, CDR2 YFSETQ. Trimming stripped 0 bases from V and 4 bases from J, with 11 bases between. The CDR3 runs 14 residues. CDR3 DNA sequence: TGCGCCAGCAGCTTGGCGGACTTCACGTACGAGCAGTACTTC. It translates to CASSLADFTYEQYF. Full variable domain (missing parts from reference TRBV5-1 and TRBJ2-7): KAGVTQTPRYLIKTRGQQVTLSCSPISGHRSVSWYQQTPGQGLQFLFEYFSETQRNKGNFPGRFSGRQFSNSRSEMNVSTLELGDSALYLCASSLADFTYEQYFGPGTRLTVT.

This clone occurred once. This chain connects TRBV7-2 to TRBJ2-7, with D unresolved. Trimming left V 4 bases short and J 0 bases short, with 7 bases between. The germline V gene encodes CDR1 SGHTA and CDR2 FQGNSA. This CDR3 has 13 residues. The CDR3 spells CASSSSVSYEQYF. In nucleotides, the CDR3 is TGTGCCAGCAGCTCCAGCGTCTCCTACGAGCAGTACTTC.

This clone has a handful of counts. The rearrangement uses TRBV6-6 and TRBJ2-3, with D possibly matching TRBD2 (6 bases). Germline V gene sequence: CDR1 MNHNY, CDR2 SVGAGI (reference sequence). V lost 7 bases and J lost 1, with 15 bases in between. CDR3 size: 15 residues. CDR3 region: CASTKSQRGTDTQYF. The CDR3 bases are TGTGCCAGCACTAAAAGTCAGCGGGGCACAGATACGCAGTATTTT.

CDR3 in amino acids: CASISIDRGETQYF. DNA of the CDR3: TGTGCCAGCATCTCAATTGACAGGGGTGAGACCCAGTACTTC. The chain has TRBV28 and TRBJ2-5, with TRBD1 identical over 8 bases. Germline CDR1 and CDR2: MDHEN and SYDVKM. The CDR3 totals 14 residues. J was trimmed by 5 bases and V by 7 bases; bases with no gene match: 9. The variable domain in full, with the rest retrieved from reference TRBV28 and TRBJ2-5, is DVKVTQSSRYLVKRTGEKVFLECVQDMDHENMFWYRQDPGLGLRLIYFSYDVKMKEKGDIPEGYSVSREKKERFSLILESASTNQTSMYLCASISIDRGETQYFGPGTRLLVL.

The chain recombines TRBV27 with TRBJ1-1; 7 bases are a match to TRBD1. CDR1 MNHEY and CDR2 SMNVEV come from the germline V gene (reference sequence). This CDR3 contains 15 residues. V lost 5 bases and J lost 0; bases outside the gene matches: 6. The CDR3 spells CASSTGQLMNTEAFF. The CDR3 DNA sequence: TGTGCCAGCAGTACGGGACAGCTTATGAACACTGAAGCTTTCTTT.

This chain joins TRBV2 and TRBJ1-3; a weak D match, TRBD1 (6 bases). The V gene lost 6 bases and the J gene lost 2 bases, with 17 bases spanning the gap. Per germline, CDR1 SNHLY and CDR2 FYNNEI. This CDR3 is 16 amino acids long. CDR3 sequence reads: CASSGFQGRAGNTIYF. In DNA form, the CDR3 reads TGTGCCAGCAGCGGTTTTCAGGGGAGAGCTGGAAACACCATATATTTT.

The chain combines TRBV7-6 with TRBJ2-1; D may be TRBD2 (6 bases). Per germline, CDR1 SGHVS and CDR2 FNYEAQ. The CDR3 has 13 amino acids. The V end lost 4 bases, the J end lost 9 bases, and 13 bases lay between the germline ends. The CDR3 protein is CASSSLGGLEQFF. CDR3 DNA: TGTGCCAGCAGCTCCCTGGGGGGACTTGAGCAGTTCTTC.

This clone occurred a few times. This chain joins TRBV29-1 and TRBJ1-4; TRBD1 is a possible D gene (6 bases). The CDR3 totals 12 residues. Germline V gene lookup returns CDR1 SQVTM and CDR2 ANQGSEA. Trimming removed 3 bases at V and 8 bases at J, with 10 bases between. The CDR3 DNA reads TGCAGCGTTGAGCAGGGGAGCGAAAAACTGTTTTTT. This sequence encodes CSVEQGSEKLFF.

On this clone: Additional DNA sequences in this sample encode the identical CDR3. The chain carries TRBV5-1 and TRBJ1-1, with a possible D match to TRBD1 (5 bases). The germline V and J ends were trimmed by 0 bases and 1 base, with 7 bases remaining between them. Germline CDR1 reads SGHRS; CDR2 reads YFSETQ. The CDR3 is 14 amino acids. The CDR3 here is CASSLGTGNTEAFF. The DNA for the CDR3 is TGCGCCAGCAGCTTGGGAACAGGGAACACTGAAGCTTTCTTT. Combining the CDR3 with reference TRBV5-1 and TRBJ1-1 gives the whole variable domain KAGVTQTPRYLIKTRGQQVTLSCSPISGHRSVSWYQQTPGQGLQFLFEYFSETQRNKGNFPGRFSGRQFSNSRSEMNVSTLELGDSALYLCASSLGTGNTEAFFGQGTRLTVV.

This clone has just a few counts. The chain links TRBV23-1 to TRBJ2-6; D gene uncertain. TRBV23-1 is noted as an ORF with a role that remains uncertain. The CDR3 runs to 16 residues. V lost 1 base to trimming and J lost 0 bases, with 7 bases between them. CDR3 nucleotides: TGCGCCAGCAGTCAATACGGGTTCTCTGGGGCCAACGTCCTGACTTTC. Residues: CASSQYGFSGANVLTF.

The chain recombines TRBV30 with TRBJ1-1; D perhaps matches TRBD1 (5 bases). CDR3 length: 13 amino acids. Trimming pared 8 bases from V and 4 bases from J, leaving 17 bases between. Germline V gene data show CDR1 as GTSNPN and CDR2 as SVGIG (reference sequence). The CDR3 nucleotides read TGTGCCCGTGGGGGGGATGCGGTCACTGAAGCTTTCTTT. It codes for CARGGDAVTEAFF. The variable domain in full, completed from reference TRBV30 and TRBJ1-1, reads SQTIHQWPATLVQPVGSPLSLECTVEGTSNPNLYWYRQAAGRGLQLLFYSVGIGQISSEVPQNLSASRPQDRQFILSSKKLLLSDSGFYLCARGGDAVTEAFFGQGTRLTVV.

This clone came up once. The V call is TRBV11-2, the J call TRBJ2-2; 9 positions agree with TRBD1. Trimming cost V 3 bases and J 2 bases; bases outside gene matches: 4. This CDR3 spans 16 amino acids. CDR1 SGHAT and CDR2 FQNNGV come from the germline V gene. The DNA of the CDR3 is TGTGCCAGCAGCTTTACACAGGGGGCAAACACCGGGGAGCTGTTTTTT. Protein sequence: CASSFTQGANTGELFF.

This sequence joins TRBV5-4 and TRBJ2-1; D is unresolved. The CDR3 runs 11 residues. Germline V gene data show CDR1 as SGHNT and CDR2 as YYREEE (reference sequence). Trimming took off 4 bases at V and 9 bases at J, with 8 bases between the two ends. The chain's CDR3 is CASSLNLEQFF. CDR3 coding DNA: TGTGCCAGCAGCCTAAACCTTGAGCAGTTCTTC.

This clone has a handful of counts. The chain uses TRBV9 and TRBJ2-2; the match to TRBD2 covers 7 bases. Trimming removed 4 bases from V and 2 bases from J; junction bases left unmatched: 5. Per the germline V gene, CDR1 is SGDLS and CDR2 is YYNGEE. The CDR3 has 15 residues. The CDR3 sequence is CASSPLASNTGELFF. The CDR3 DNA reads TGTGCCAGCAGCCCACTAGCGTCAAACACCGGGGAGCTGTTTTTT.

The V and J genes are TRBV7-8 and TRBJ2-7, with 10 bases lining up with TRBD2. CDR3 length: 15 residues. V shed 3 bases and J 7 bases; nucleotides not matched to a gene: 9. Germline V CDR1 and CDR2: SGHVS, FQNEAQ. The CDR3 loop is CASSFRLAGTLEQYF. The CDR3 DNA reads TGTGCCAGCAGCTTCCGACTAGCGGGTACACTGGAGCAGTACTTC.

The chain couples TRBV6-6 to TRBJ1-2; D unresolved. The CDR3 is 15 amino acids. V was trimmed by 7 bases and J by 4 bases, leaving 19 bases between them. CDR1 and CDR2 (germline): MNHNY, SVGAGI (reference sequence). CDR3 bases: TGTGCCAGCAACCGCGTCGGGCCTAGCGGCTATGGCTACACCTTC. It specifies CASNRVGPSGYGYTF.

This clone occurred a few times. This chain links TRBV28 with TRBJ2-1, with 8 bases that match TRBD2. The J segment lost 2 bases and the V segment lost 4 bases, leaving 4 bases of the junction unmatched. The CDR3 contains 15 residues. The germline gives CDR1 MDHEN, CDR2 SYDVKM. The CDR3 DNA is TGTGCCAGCAGTTCGCCGGGACTAGCCTACAATGAGCAGTTCTTC. Its protein product is CASSSPGLAYNEQFF.

The chain carries TRBV29-1 and TRBJ1-2, with D possibly matching TRBD1 (5 bases). CDR1 SQVTM and CDR2 ANQGSEA come from the germline V gene. This CDR3 has 13 amino acids. Deletions cut 2 bases from V and 3 bases from J, with 10 bases between. CDR3 sequence reads: CSVESGGDYGYTF. CDR3 in DNA: TGCAGCGTTGAAAGTGGGGGGGACTATGGCTACACCTTC.

The rearrangement links TRBV4-2 to TRBJ1-2, with D uncertain. Germline loops: CDR1 LGHNA, CDR2 YNFKEQ. This CDR3 has 13 amino acids. V was cut by 1 base and J by 8 bases, with 11 bases left in between. This CDR3 is CASSQGRGDGYTF. The CDR3 bases are TGTGCCAGCAGCCAAGGTAGAGGTGACGGCTACACCTTC.

The chain recombines TRBV15 with TRBJ1-3; D call uncertain. V dropped 0 bases and J dropped 4 bases, with 13 bases sitting between them. The CDR3 covers 16 residues. The germline V gene has CDR1 LNHNV and CDR2 YYDKDF (reference sequence). CDR3: CATSRDRQAFGNTIYF. The CDR3 DNA sequence: TGTGCCACCAGCAGAGATCGGCAGGCCTTCGGAAACACCATATATTTT.

V usage is TRBV2 and J usage is TRBJ1-1, with 7 bases lining up with TRBD1. J lost 1 base, V lost 7 bases, and 6 bases had no gene match. The CDR3 loop spans 14 amino acids. The germline CDR1 and CDR2 sequences are SNHLY and FYNNEI. The CDR3 is CASNEGQRNTEAFF. DNA of the CDR3: TGTGCCAGCAACGAGGGACAGAGGAACACTGAAGCTTTCTTT.

The chain links TRBV5-1 to TRBJ1-1; 7 bases are a match to TRBD1. J was trimmed by 5 bases and V by 6 bases; bases with no gene match: 4. This CDR3 has 12 residues. Germline V gives CDR1 SGHRS, CDR2 YFSETQ. In nucleotides, the CDR3 is TGCGCCAGCACCTCAGGGGGGACTGAAGCTTTCTTT. This codes for CASTSGGTEAFF.

This chain links TRBV5-1 with TRBJ2-7; 8 nucleotides agree with TRBD1. Losses at the gene ends were 2 bases for V and 3 bases for J; bases not matched to a gene: 4. Germline CDR1 is SGHRS and CDR2 is YFSETQ. This CDR3 comprises 14 residues. The CDR3 sequence: CASSLGQGVYEQYF. As DNA, the CDR3 is TGCGCCAGCAGCTTAGGACAGGGCGTCTACGAGCAGTACTTC.

This chain connects TRBV5-1 to TRBJ1-2, with D possibly being TRBD1 (5 bases). V was clipped by 6 bases and J by 4 bases, with 13 bases between them. Germline V CDR1 and CDR2: SGHRS, YFSETQ. The CDR3 contains 13 residues. DNA for the CDR3: TGCGCCAGCACCCCCCAGGGCGCCTATGGCTACACCTTC. Residues: CASTPQGAYGYTF.

The chain joins TRBV2 to TRBJ2-3; 7 nucleotides agree with TRBD1. This CDR3 contains 15 residues. The germline CDR1 and CDR2 sequences are SNHLY and FYNNEI. The junction had 5 bases not matched to a gene; V was cut back by 5 bases and J by 0 bases. CDR3 nucleotide sequence: TGTGCCAGCAGTACCACAGGGGTAAGCACAGATACGCAGTATTTT. Translation gives CASSTTGVSTDTQYF.

The chain combines TRBV29-1 with TRBJ1-1; 7 nucleotides align to TRBD1. The J segment lost 11 bases and the V segment lost 3 bases, leaving 9 bases of the junction unmatched. Germline V gene sequence: CDR1 SQVTM, CDR2 ANQGSEA. This CDR3 spans 12 amino acids. CDR3: CSVDRGLWRAFF. The CDR3 bases are TGCAGCGTTGATAGGGGGCTCTGGAGGGCTTTCTTT.